This T cell receptor (beta chain) was recorded in a study of cytomegalovirus exposure and HLA in healthy donors. The CDR3 has 15 residues. The ends were cut back, 2 bases at V and 2 bases at J, with 10 bases in the middle. Germline CDR1 SGHTA, CDR2 FQGTGA. Here immunoSEQ multiplex PCR was the method, and the copy in TCRdb shows in-frame clones only, minus some. The repertoire holds fewer than 150,000 clones, with around nine tenths as singletons. This clonotype was obtained from a woman between 18 and 29 years old in good health and CMV-seropositive. Sequences were obtained from PBMCs. J is TRBJ2-1 and V is TRBV7-3; no firm D call. The CDR3 sequence is CASSLDVRAYNEQFF. In DNA form, the CDR3 reads TGTGCCAGCAGCTTAGATGTTCGCGCCTACAATGAGCAGTTCTTC.